The next 11 T cell receptor beta chains were all read from a single sample in a study of T cells in Graves' hyperthyroidism and ophthalmopathy (dated by TCRdb to the late 2010s). Libraries were made using multiplex PCR. The sequencing machine was an Illumina HiSeq 2000. TCR beta CDR3 regions were amplified from RNA transcripts. The first round of RT-PCR for the TCR CDR3 was performed with the HTBI primer set and the Qiagen OneStep RT-PCR kit. The public reads were reprocessed in TCRdb via fastp at Q25 and MiXCR, keeping in-frame beta chains. Identical CDR3 proteins give one entry, which carries the most common genes and DNA. The sample records a few hundred thousand distinct CDR3 sequences, under 60% of which are singletons. In total, the top ten clones hold about 7.8% of the sample. The specimen was peripheral blood or thyroid tissue (not recorded which). The source is a woman aged 18-30 years with Graves' hyperthyroidism.

This clonotype was picked up many times. This chain connects TRBV14 to TRBJ2-3; no definite D call. This CDR3 region has 12 residues. The V end was cut by 4 bases, the J end by 4 bases, with 6 bases between. The germline V gene encodes CDR1 SGHDN and CDR2 FVKESK. The CDR3 is CASSPFADTQYF. CDR3 nucleotides: TGTGCCAGCAGCCCCTTCGCAGATACGCAGTATTTT.

This clonotype came up a few times. The genes are TRBV7-6 and TRBJ2-7; D not resolved. The CDR3 runs to 14 residues. Trimming cost V 6 bases and J 2 bases, with 14 bases left between them. CDR1 SGHVS and CDR2 FNYEAQ come from the germline V gene. The CDR3 here is CASSEFRAPYEQYF. CDR3 DNA sequence: TGTGCCAGCAGTGAATTCCGGGCCCCCTACGAGCAGTACTTC.

The chain has TRBV3-2 and TRBJ1-1; the D call TRBD1 from the table was never checked on the DNA. TRBV3-2 is listed as a pseudogene. This CDR3 comprises 15 residues. CDR3 coding DNA: TGTGCCAGCAGCCAAGTAGGGGGTTCGAACACTGAAGCTTTCTTT. Translated: CASSQVGGSNTEAFF.

DNA for the CDR3: TGTGCCAGCAGTGACCCGGGACTAAACACCGGGGAGCTGTTTTTT. Amino acids: CASSDPGLNTGELFF. The rearrangement links TRBV12-3 or TRBV12-4 to TRBJ2-2; 7 nucleotides agree with TRBD2. V was clipped by 5 bases and J by 2 bases; unmatched bases: 5. The CDR3 sequence is 15 residues long.

The rearrangement links TRBV7-9 to TRBJ1-2, with 10 bases matching TRBD1. The V gene end was trimmed by 3 bases and the J gene end by 5 bases; junction bases not matched to a gene: 9. Germline-derived CDR1 and CDR2 are SEHNR and FQNEAQ (reference sequence). This CDR3 contains 16 residues. The CDR3 sequence is CASSFGGTGAGYGYTF. The CDR3 bases are TGTGCCAGCAGCTTCGGAGGGACAGGGGCGGGGTATGGCTACACCTTC.

The sample holds many counts of this clonotype. This chain uses TRBV10-3 with TRBJ2-7; 10 bases agree with TRBD1. V dropped 7 bases and J dropped 3; count of bases not matched to a gene: 6. Germline CDR1 is ENHRY and CDR2 is SYGVKD. The CDR3 consists of 14 residues. The CDR3 DNA follows: TGTGCCATCAAACTGACAGGGGGCGGCTACGAGCAGTACTTC. This gives the protein CAIKLTGGGYEQYF.

V usage is TRBV10-3 and J usage is TRBJ1-6, with no clear D. The CDR3 contains 13 residues. Germline values: CDR1 ENHRY, CDR2 SYGVKD. Trimming left V 4 bases short and J 7 bases short, with 8 bases between. CDR3 nucleotide sequence: TGTGCCATCAGTGGTGGGGAGAATTCACCCCTCCACTTT. The encoded protein is CAISGGENSPLHF.

The chain recombines TRBV2 with TRBJ2-7, with no clear D. The CDR3 consists of 13 residues. The V gene lost 5 bases and the J gene lost 2 bases, with 10 bases spanning the gap. The germline gives CDR1 SNHLY, CDR2 FYNNEI. Here the CDR3 DNA reads TGTGCCAGCAGTTGGACGGATGCCTACGAGCAGTACTTC. Its protein product is CASSWTDAYEQYF.

V is TRBV7-2 and J is TRBJ2-7; maybe TRBD1 (6 bases). Between the trimmed V and J ends, which lost 6 bases and 7 bases, there was a span of 19 bases. Germline V gene data show CDR1 as SGHTA and CDR2 as FQGNSA. This CDR3 has 14 amino acids. This CDR3 reads CASSPKIQGLEQYF. The CDR3 DNA reads as TGTGCCAGCAGTCCAAAAATACAGGGATTGGAGCAGTACTTC.

This clonotype was seen at least ten times. The chain couples TRBV19 to TRBJ2-2; the match to TRBD2 covers 13 bases. Germline V gene lookup returns CDR1 LNHDA and CDR2 SQIVND (reference sequence). The CDR3 loop spans 15 amino acids. The ends lost 7 bases at V and 7 bases at J; junction bases unmatched: 6. CDR3: CASIRTSGGSGELFF. The CDR3 DNA sequence: TGTGCCAGTATTAGGACTAGCGGGGGCAGCGGGGAGCTGTTTTTT. The full variable domain, its missing parts supplied by reference TRBV19 and TRBJ2-2, is DGGITQSPKYLFRKEGQNVTLSCEQNLNHDAMYWYRQDPGQGLRLIYYSQIVNDFQKGDIAEGYSVSREKKESFPLTVTSAQKNPTAFYLCASIRTSGGSGELFFGEGSRLTVL.

This sequence joins TRBV19 and TRBJ2-5, with TRBD1 identical over 7 bases. Per germline, CDR1 LNHDA and CDR2 SQIVND (reference sequence). This CDR3 is 14 amino acids long. V dropped 9 bases and J dropped 0; count of bases not matched to a gene: 7. CDR3 bases: TGTGCCAGCCAGAGGGACAGCCACCAAGAGACCCAGTACTTC. It is translated as CASQRDSHQETQYF.